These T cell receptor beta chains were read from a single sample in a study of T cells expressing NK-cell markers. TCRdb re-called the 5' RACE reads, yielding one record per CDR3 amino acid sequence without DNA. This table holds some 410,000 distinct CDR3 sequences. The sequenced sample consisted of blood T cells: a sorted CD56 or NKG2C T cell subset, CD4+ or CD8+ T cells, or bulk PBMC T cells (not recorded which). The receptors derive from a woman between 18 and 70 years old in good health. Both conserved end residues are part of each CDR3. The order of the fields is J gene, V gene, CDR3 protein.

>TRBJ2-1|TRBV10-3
CAISDRARDDEQFF
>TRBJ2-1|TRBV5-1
CASSAGYTGDNEQFF
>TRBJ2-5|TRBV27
CASSLGAAWTQYF
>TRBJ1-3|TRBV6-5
CASSYSGRSSGNTIYF
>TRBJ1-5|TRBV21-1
CASSQSTNQPQHF
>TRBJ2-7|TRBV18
CASSPNRGYEQYF
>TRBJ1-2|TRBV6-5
CASSSLGLTNYGYTF
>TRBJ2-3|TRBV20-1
CSAGLSMGTQYF
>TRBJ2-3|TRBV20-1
CSARGTADTQYF
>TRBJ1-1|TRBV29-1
CSVLYGTSNTEAFF
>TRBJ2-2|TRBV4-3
CASSLYVSPTGELFF
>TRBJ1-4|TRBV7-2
CASSLRVDEKLFF
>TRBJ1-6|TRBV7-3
CASSLTTGSPLHF
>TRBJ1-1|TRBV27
CASSSTGKAFF
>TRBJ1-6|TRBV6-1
CASSEDSSYNSPLHF
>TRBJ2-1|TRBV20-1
CSARPLAGRSYNEQFF
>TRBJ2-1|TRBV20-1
CSASGKQDSSYNEQFF
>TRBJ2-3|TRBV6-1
CASSTGGAPSTDTQYF
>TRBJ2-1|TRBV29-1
CSVEGQRMSYNEQFF
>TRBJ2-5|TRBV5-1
CATSEQGETQYF
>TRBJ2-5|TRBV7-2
CASSLAGPRGETQYF
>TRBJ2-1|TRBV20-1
CSAGGAFHSYNEQFF
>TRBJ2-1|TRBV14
CASSQASGSPYNEQFF
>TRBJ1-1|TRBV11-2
CASSLGTLQEAFF
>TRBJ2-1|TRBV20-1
CSARDLDNNEQFF
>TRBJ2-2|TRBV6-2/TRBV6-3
CASSTTRATGELFF
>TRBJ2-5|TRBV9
CASSVDQGKQETQYF
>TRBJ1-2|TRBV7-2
CASSSRRIDGYTF
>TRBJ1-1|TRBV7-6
CASSVAENTEAFF
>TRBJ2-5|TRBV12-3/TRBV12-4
CASSAGTGVSMGQETQYF
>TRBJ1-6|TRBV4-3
CASSQEYGKQFNSPLHF
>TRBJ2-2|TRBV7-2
CASSLGWSPAGELFF
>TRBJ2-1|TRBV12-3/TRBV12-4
CASSQAPPGLVREQFF
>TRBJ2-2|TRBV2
CASSSGTTGELFF
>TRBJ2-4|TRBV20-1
CSARDRDYLQSIQYF
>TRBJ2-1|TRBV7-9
CASSSTGPSNEQFF
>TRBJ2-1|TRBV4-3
CASSQGLGTSGGHEQFF
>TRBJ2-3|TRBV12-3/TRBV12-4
CASSPRGAAVTDTQYF
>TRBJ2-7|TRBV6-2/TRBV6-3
CASSYPGPSYEQYF
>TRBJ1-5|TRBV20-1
CSASGVSGSNQPQHF
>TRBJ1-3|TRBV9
CASSVWSESGNTIYF
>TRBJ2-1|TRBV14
CASSLRTRAFSYNEQFF
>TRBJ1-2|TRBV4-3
CASSQDLAVYGNYGYTF
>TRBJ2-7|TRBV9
CASSVVGADEQYF
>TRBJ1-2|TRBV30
CAWRPLNYGYTF
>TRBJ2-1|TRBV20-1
CSAPGLYNEQFF
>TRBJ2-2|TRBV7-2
CASSHDPGTGELFF
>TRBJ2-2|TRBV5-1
CASSDTLGRILGELFF
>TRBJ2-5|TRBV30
CAWSGHGRETQYF
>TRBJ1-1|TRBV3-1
CASSQIGDTEAFF
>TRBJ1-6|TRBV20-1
CSARMGRGSGPRAYNSPLHF
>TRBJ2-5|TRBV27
CASSLYSQETQYF
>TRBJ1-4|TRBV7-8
CASSQAQGYEKLFF
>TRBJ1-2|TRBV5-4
CASSHWDRANYGYTF
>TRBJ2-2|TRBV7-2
CASSLTSGGYTGELFF
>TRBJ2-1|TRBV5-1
CASSWGSHDNEQFF